This entry features one T cell receptor beta chain sequence. This clone's antigen is unknown. Base quality data are lacking; no much larger clone is found one base away. Full-length TCR variable regions were amplified by 5' RACE PCR with constant-region reverse primers, and semi-nested PCR with Nested Universal Primer A was subsequently performed. Using the ReliaPrep RNA Cell Miniprep System, total RNA was extracted, and the SMARTer RACE 5'/3' Kit was then used to reverse transcribe the RNA into 5'RACE-ready cDNA. Multiplex adaptors were used to barcode full-length TCR alpha and beta libraries, and the barcoded libraries were sequenced on an Illumina MiSeq. The published analysis was carried out like this. For each of nine subset-tissue groups, sequencing data from the five patients were pooled, and the groups were compared by unsupervised clustering of TCR gene usage. The Morisita-Horn index was used to calculate repertoire similarity, with shared sequences weighted by how much each contributed to each repertoire. The raw public data were reprocessed by TCRdb itself: fastp quality trimming at Q25, MiXCR clonotype calling, in-frame beta chains only. CDR3 protein sequences are deduplicated, and each keeps its most common genes and DNA. Clone size and V and J calls follow TCRdb, not the original study. The sample table shows about 53,000 distinct CDR3 sequences, and around 24% are seen once. The ten largest account for roughly 3.1% of the sample.

V is pared back by 4 bases and J by 5 bases, with 11 bases lying between the germline termini. The CDR3 contains 13 residues, cysteine and phenylalanine counted. The sequence is cut down to CDR3 DNA, 39 bases in frame from base 1. CDR1 SGHTA and CDR2 FQGTGA are derived from the germline V gene. The data originate from a study (dated by TCRdb to 2015 to 2017). Turning to the overall study: The study tested whether tumor-infiltrating Tregs in breast cancer are recruited from blood Tregs or converted in situ from other CD4+ T cell subsets. What the study reported, not specific to this receptor: The greatest overlap of tumor-infiltrating Treg TCR alpha and beta sequences was observed with tumor naive CD4+ T cells, followed by blood naive CD4+ T cells. Rather than covering whole repertoires, validation in the larger cohort was restricted to a single TCR beta V-J rearrangement. Tumor memory CD4+ T cell TCR gene usage clustered with blood and lymph node memory CD4+ cells and lymph node naive CD4+ cells.

The Miltenyi Naive CD4+ T Cell Isolation kit was used to purify naive CD4+ T cells, and CD25 microbeads were used to remove Tregs. Tregs, naive and memory CD4+ T cells from tumor, blood and ipsilateral draining lymph nodes of a handful of breast cancer patients underwent full-length TCR alpha and beta sequencing. Tumor tissue and lymph nodes obtained from ipsilateral axillary dissection were perfused with PBS, minced and then digested with collagenase I and hyaluronidase. Sorted cell populations were confirmed by FACS to exceed 90% purity. This clonotype was sampled from a female donor with breast cancer. The sample comprised tumor-infiltrating naive CD4+ T cells sorted from the breast tumor. Interpreted using the paper, the cell subset or site label stands for: naive CD4+ T cells, CD4+CD45RA+CD25-. The V and J segments used are TRBV7-3 and TRBJ2-5, and TRBD1 may be the D gene, going by 5 matching bases. The CDR3 sequence is CASSSRGGETQYF. The nucleotide sequence reads as follows: TGTGCCAGCAGCTCTAGGGGTGGTGAGACCCAGTACTTC.